This T cell receptor (beta chain) is drawn from a study of T cells in localized non-small cell lung cancer. Study-wide results and caveats: Since sequencing was restricted to only one region of the tumor, intratumor heterogeneity remains a possibility. Median roughly 57 top-100 tumor clones were shared with paired adjacent lung.

Between the trimmed V and J ends, which lost 8 bases and 6 bases, there was a span of 16 bases. The CDR3 has 13 residues. The germline V gene encodes CDR1 MNHEY and CDR2 SVGAGI. With respect to this clone: Antigen: not known.

Sequenced by immunoSEQ multiplex PCR; TCRdb stores in-frame clones only, minus some. The table has some 16,000 clones, 75% to 90% seen once. The starting material was peripheral blood, obtained before any cancer treatment. The sequence was obtained from a male donor at least 60 years old with stage II squamous cell lung carcinoma. The chain uses TRBV6-5 and TRBJ1-1; the D gene is possibly TRBD1 (6 bases). The chain's CDR3 is CASSSGGAAEAFF. The CDR3 nucleotides read TGTGCCAGCTCCAGTGGGGGGGCCGCTGAAGCTTTCTTT.